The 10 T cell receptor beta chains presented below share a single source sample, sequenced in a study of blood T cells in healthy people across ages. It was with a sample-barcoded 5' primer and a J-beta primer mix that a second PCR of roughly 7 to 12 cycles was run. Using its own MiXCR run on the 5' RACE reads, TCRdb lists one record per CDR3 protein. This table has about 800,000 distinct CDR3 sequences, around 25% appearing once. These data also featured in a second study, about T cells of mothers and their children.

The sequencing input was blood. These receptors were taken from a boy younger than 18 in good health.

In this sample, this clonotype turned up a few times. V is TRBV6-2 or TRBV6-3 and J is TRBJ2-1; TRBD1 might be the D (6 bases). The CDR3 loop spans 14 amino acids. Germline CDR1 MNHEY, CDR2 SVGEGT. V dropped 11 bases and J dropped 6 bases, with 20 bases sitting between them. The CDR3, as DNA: TGTGCCTCAGGGGACGCCCCAGGGTCCAATGAGCAGTTCTTC. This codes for CASGDAPGSNEQFF.

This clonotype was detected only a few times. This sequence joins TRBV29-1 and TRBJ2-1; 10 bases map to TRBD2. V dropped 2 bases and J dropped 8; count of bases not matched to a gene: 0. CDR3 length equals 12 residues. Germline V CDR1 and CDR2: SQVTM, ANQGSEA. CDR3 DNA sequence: TGCAGCGTTGAAACTAGCGGGGATGAGCAGTTCTTC. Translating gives CSVETSGDEQFF.

The CDR3 loop is CASSSQTGSPLHF. The CDR3 coding sequence is TGTGCCAGCAGCTCACAAACAGGATCACCCCTCCACTTT. The V call is TRBV7-2, the J call TRBJ1-6, with D perhaps TRBD1 (5 bases). Deletions cut 4 bases from V and 10 bases from J, with 11 bases between. The CDR3 has 13 residues. Per the germline V gene, CDR1 is SGHTA and CDR2 is FQGNSA.

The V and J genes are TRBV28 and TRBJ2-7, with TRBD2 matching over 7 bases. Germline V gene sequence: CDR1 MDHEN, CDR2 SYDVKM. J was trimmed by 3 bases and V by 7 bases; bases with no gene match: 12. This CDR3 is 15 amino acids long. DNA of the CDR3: TGTGCCAGCACGGTGGGGGGGACCGTGAGCTACGAGCAGTACTTC. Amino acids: CASTVGGTVSYEQYF.

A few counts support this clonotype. The CDR3 sequence is CASSQGLVGDTQYF. The CDR3, as DNA: TGCGCCAGCAGCCAAGGACTAGTGGGAGATACGCAGTATTTT. V usage is TRBV4-3 and J usage is TRBJ2-3, with a weak D call TRBD2 (6 bases). CDR1 and CDR2 (germline): LGHNA, YSLEER. This CDR3 contains 14 residues. The germline V and J ends were trimmed by 1 base and 5 bases, with 10 bases remaining between them.

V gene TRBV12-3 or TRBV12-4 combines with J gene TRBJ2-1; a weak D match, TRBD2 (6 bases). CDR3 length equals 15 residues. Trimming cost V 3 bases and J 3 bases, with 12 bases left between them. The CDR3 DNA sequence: TGTGCCAGCAGTTTTGAGCGCGGGGACTACAATGAGCAGTTCTTC. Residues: CASSFERGDYNEQFF.

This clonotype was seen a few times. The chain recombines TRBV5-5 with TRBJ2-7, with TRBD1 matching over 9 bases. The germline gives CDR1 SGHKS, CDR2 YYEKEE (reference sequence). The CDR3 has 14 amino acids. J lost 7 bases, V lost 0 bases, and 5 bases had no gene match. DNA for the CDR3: TGTGCCAGCAGCTTGGGGACAGGGGCGAGAGAGCAGTACTTC. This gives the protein CASSLGTGAREQYF.

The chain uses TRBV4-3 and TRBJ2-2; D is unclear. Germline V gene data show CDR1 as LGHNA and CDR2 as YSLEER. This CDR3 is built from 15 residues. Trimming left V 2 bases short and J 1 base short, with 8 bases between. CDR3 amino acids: CASSQWPGNTGELFF. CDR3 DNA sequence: TGCGCCAGCAGCCAATGGCCCGGGAACACCGGGGAGCTGTTTTTT.

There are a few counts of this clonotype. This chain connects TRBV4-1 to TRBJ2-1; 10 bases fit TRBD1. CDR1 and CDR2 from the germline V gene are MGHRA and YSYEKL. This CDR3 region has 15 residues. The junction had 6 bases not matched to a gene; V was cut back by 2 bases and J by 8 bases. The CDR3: CASSQPGTGEDEQFF. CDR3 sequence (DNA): TGCGCCAGCAGCCAACCGGGGACAGGGGAGGATGAGCAGTTCTTC.

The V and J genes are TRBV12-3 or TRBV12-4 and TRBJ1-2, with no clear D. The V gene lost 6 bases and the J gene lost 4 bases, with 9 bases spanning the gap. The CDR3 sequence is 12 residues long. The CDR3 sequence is CASRGEGYGYTF. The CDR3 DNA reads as TGTGCCAGCAGGGGTGAGGGCTATGGCTACACCTTC.